The 9 T cell receptor beta chains presented below share a single source sample, sequenced in a study of OX40 agonist ivuxolimab in advanced cancers. Library preparation used the immunoSEQ multiplex PCR assay. The source is immuneACCESS, and TCRdb retained only in-frame sequences with V and J called. Part of the clones is not carried over; for the studies checked, unresolved V genes explain less than half of this, and the remainder is unexplained. Here the sample has about 62,000 clones; 79% occur a single time. About 11% of the sample is held by the ten biggest clonotypes. The sample was CD4+ or CD8+ T cells sorted from blood, taken in a trial of the OX40 agonist ivuxolimab. These receptors all come from an adult with an advanced solid tumor such as melanoma, head and neck, liver or kidney cancer.

The chain recombines TRBV7-3 with TRBJ2-3; D gene unclear. The CDR3 totals 14 residues. V shed 1 base and J shed 0 bases, with 5 bases lying between them. The germline gives CDR1 SGHTA, CDR2 FQGTGA. The CDR3 is CASSLRASTDTQYF. The CDR3 DNA reads TGTGCCAGCAGCTTAAGGGCCAGCACAGATACGCAGTATTTT.

The gene calls are TRBV11-2 and TRBJ2-7; TRBD1 agrees at 8 bases. The CDR3 has 16 residues. In germline, CDR1 is SGHAT, CDR2 FQNNGV. Losses at the gene ends were 2 bases for V and 1 base for J; bases not matched to a gene: 7. CDR3 nucleotide sequence: TGTGCCAGCAGCTTATCGGGACAGGAGGCTTCCTACGAGCAGTACTTC. Protein sequence: CASSLSGQEASYEQYF.

The rearrangement links TRBV27 to TRBJ2-3; D possibly corresponds to TRBD2 (5 bases). Germline V gives CDR1 MNHEY, CDR2 SMNVEV (reference sequence). This CDR3 has 14 amino acids. V was pared by 2 bases and J by 3 bases, with 9 bases between. The CDR3 here is CASSLASGTDTQYF. The CDR3 DNA is TGTGCCAGCAGTTTAGCGTCGGGGACAGATACGCAGTATTTT.

The V call is TRBV19, the J call TRBJ1-2, with D tentatively TRBD1 (6 bases). The CDR3 spans 15 residues. Germline V gene sequence: CDR1 LNHDA, CDR2 SQIVND (reference sequence). The V end lost 4 bases, the J end lost 2 bases, and 14 bases lay between the germline ends. This CDR3 is CASSKRQTGNYGYTF. In nucleotides, the CDR3 is TGTGCCAGTAGTAAAAGGCAGACAGGCAACTATGGCTACACCTTC.

This chain joins TRBV11-3 and TRBJ2-2, with a weak D call TRBD1 (6 bases). The CDR3 extends over 17 amino acids. Germline V gene lookup returns CDR1 SGHNT and CDR2 YENEEA. The V end was cut by 6 bases, the J end by 2 bases, with 19 bases between. CDR3 sequence: CASSPTTGTTNTGELFF. The CDR3 bases are TGTGCCAGCAGTCCTACAACCGGGACAACAAACACCGGGGAGCTGTTTTTT.

This chain joins TRBV18 and TRBJ2-6, with 7 positions matching TRBD1. The germline V gene has CDR1 KGHSH and CDR2 LQKENI. This CDR3 has 19 residues. V lost 5 bases, J lost 5 bases, and 18 bases stayed unmatched. This CDR3 is CASSGNRVTGVWRANVLTF. CDR3 sequence (DNA): TGTGCCAGCTCAGGAAACCGGGTCACAGGGGTATGGAGGGCCAACGTCCTGACTTTC.

The V and J genes are TRBV14 and TRBJ2-3; no firm D call. The CDR3 extends over 11 amino acids. CDR1 SGHDN and CDR2 FVKESK come from the germline V gene. V was shortened by 4 bases and J by 5 bases, with 4 bases between the two germline ends. CDR3 DNA: TGTGCCAGCAGCCGACTAGATACGCAGTATTTT. It yields the protein CASSRLDTQYF.

The chain's CDR3 is CASSATGGANEKLFF. The CDR3 DNA reads as TGTGCCAGTAGTGCGACAGGGGGCGCTAATGAAAAACTGTTTTTT. The chain recombines TRBV19 with TRBJ1-4; 10 nucleotides match TRBD1. The CDR3 runs to 15 residues. Germline CDR1 is LNHDA and CDR2 is SQIVND (reference sequence). Trimming took 5 bases from V and 3 from J; bases not matched to a gene: 3.

The chain employs TRBV9 and TRBJ1-2; TRBD1 agrees at 8 bases. The germline V gene encodes CDR1 SGDLS and CDR2 YYNGEE. The CDR3 contains 16 residues. V dropped 3 bases and J dropped 6; count of bases not matched to a gene: 13. CDR3 coding DNA: TGTGCCAGCAGCGCAGGACAGGGCACCGGGTTACATGGCTACACCTTC. This sequence encodes CASSAGQGTGLHGYTF.